This section outlines one T cell receptor (beta chain) sequence together with its context. The data originate from a study of blood T cell repertoires in COVID-19. The overall study: The origin of the acute and convalescent COVID-19 samples was the United States, Italy and Spain.

Seattle patients were enrolled while actively infected and followed longitudinally. The data were produced by immunoSEQ multiplex PCR, yet TCRdb's version contains in-frame clones alone and is incomplete. The sample has fewer than 250,000 clones; 80% to 95% are singletons. This TCR was sampled from a man under 40 with COVID-19, enrolled during active disease. The sample comprised peripheral blood.

The CDR3 loop is CASRLAGEQGDTQYF. The CDR3, as DNA: TGCGCCAGCAGGCTAGCGGGGGAGCAGGGAGATACGCAGTATTTT. The chain is built from TRBV5-1 and TRBJ2-3; TRBD2 matches at 10 bases. V lost 5 bases and J lost 5; bases outside the gene matches: 8. This CDR3 region has 15 residues. CDR1 and CDR2 from the germline V gene are SGHRS and YFSETQ. The full variable domain, with the rest looked up from reference TRBV5-1 and TRBJ2-3, is KAGVTQTPRYLIKTRGQQVTLSCSPISGHRSVSWYQQTPGQGLQFLFEYFSETQRNKGNFPGRFSGRQFSNSRSEMNVSTLELGDSALYLCASRLAGEQGDTQYFGPGTRLTVL.